The clone carrying this TCR beta chain was recorded many times. What it binds is not known. The sample originates from a study of Graves' ophthalmopathy and Graves' hyperthyroidism. Study-level results: Researchers report that a 13-signature model separated ophthalmopathy from stable hyperthyroidism, posting about 90% sensitivity and about 78% specificity. Ophthalmopathy progression predictions by the model showed nearly 75% specificity and about 70% sensitivity. Most thyroid clonotypes with frequency above 0.001 were detected in blood too.

V gave up 2 bases and J gave up 6 bases, with 20 bases separating them. The CDR3 has 16 amino acids. Germline assignment: CDR1 SGHNT and CDR2 YENEEA. Amplified TCR beta CDR3 regions were obtained using RNA transcripts as template. RT-PCR with HTBI primers came first, then second-round multiplex PCR. TCRdb passed the multiplex PCR reads through MiXCR, listing each CDR3 protein once. The sample contains approximately 410,000 distinct CDR3 sequences, just over 15% of which appear only once. Patients were left out if they had other autoimmune diseases, uncontrolled infections, pregnancy or lactation. The chain employs TRBV11-3 and TRBJ2-7; maybe TRBD2 (5 bases). The source is a woman between 18 and 30 years old with stable Graves' hyperthyroidism. Sequencing used peripheral blood. The DNA of the CDR3 is TGTGCCAGCAGCTTATCCGGGCCCAACCTAGGACTCGAGCAGTACTTC. Residues: CASSLSGPNLGLEQYF.